These T cell receptor beta chains were read from a single sample in a study of identical twins. One entry per CDR3 protein results from TCRdb running MiXCR on the 5' RACE reads. The table lists roughly 500,000 distinct CDR3 sequences, 22% of them singletons. This same sample was also part of a study on T cells expressing NK-cell markers.

The sequenced sample was CD4+ T cells sorted from blood. Receptors originate from a young woman in good health. Both conserved end residues are part of each CDR3. D genes are given only for firm matches. Clone size is stated in some rows and not others, as once, few, many or a class when expanded.

j_call clone_size d_call v_call cdr3_nt cdr3_aa
TRBJ1-6 few NA TRBV9 TGTGCCAGCAGCGTTGACAGATATAGTTCACCCCTCCACTTT CASSVDRYSSPLHF
TRBJ1-4 few NA TRBV6-1 TGTGCCAGCAGTCTTCACCAGGGTCTAACTAATGAAAAACTGTTTTTT CASSLHQGLTNEKLFF
TRBJ2-3 NA TRBD2 TRBV7-3 TGTGCCAGCAGCTTAAAGGCGACTAGCGGGGGCACAGATACGCAGTATTTT CASSLKATSGGTDTQYF
TRBJ2-1 few TRBD1 TRBV20-1 TGCAGTGCTAGAGATAGGACAGGCCTCTACAATGAGCAGTTCTTC CSARDRTGLYNEQFF
TRBJ2-7 few TRBD1 TRBV6-1 TGTGCCAGCAGTCGACAGGGCTTCGACGAGCAGTACTTC CASSRQGFDEQYF
TRBJ2-3 NA NA TRBV20-1 TGCAGTGCTAGAGATGTCGGGACCTACACAGATACGCAGTATTTT CSARDVGTYTDTQYF
TRBJ1-1 NA NA TRBV6-1 TGTGCCAGCAGTCCCCAACCGGGACACTTGAACACTGAAGCTTTCTTT CASSPQPGHLNTEAFF
TRBJ2-3 NA NA TRBV20-1 TGCAGTGCTAGCGCGCGGGCCCGAAGCACAGATACGCAGTATTTT CSASARARSTDTQYF
TRBJ2-1 few TRBD2 TRBV5-1 TGCGCCAGCAGCTTGACTAGCGGGGGGGAGCAGTTCTTC CASSLTSGGEQFF
TRBJ2-1 NA TRBD1 TRBV5-1 TGCGCCAGCAGCCCTGGGACAGGGAACTTCAATGAGCAGTTCTTC CASSPGTGNFNEQFF
TRBJ2-1 NA TRBD2 TRBV20-1 TGCAGTGCTCATCGATATAGCGGGATAACCTACAATGAGCAGTTCTTC CSAHRYSGITYNEQFF
TRBJ2-1 few NA TRBV20-1 TGCAGTGCTAGTGGTCCCAGCGAAAATGAGCAGTTCTTC CSASGPSENEQFF
TRBJ2-7 few TRBD2 TRBV29-1 TGCAGCGTTGAATTAGGACTAGGCGTGGACGAGCAGTACTTC CSVELGLGVDEQYF
TRBJ2-1 few NA TRBV10-3 TGTGCCATCAGCGAGTCGACGGGATTGGTAGGGAATGAGCAGTTCTTC CAISESTGLVGNEQFF
TRBJ2-2 NA TRBD1 TRBV9 TGTGCCAGCAGCCCGGGACAGCTTTACACCGGGGAGCTGTTTTTT CASSPGQLYTGELFF
TRBJ1-2 many NA TRBV5-6 TGTGCCAGCAGCTTGCGGTTAGGGGGCTACACCTTC CASSLRLGGYTF
TRBJ1-1 few NA TRBV18 TGTGCCAGCTCACCAGGCGGGGGCCTTGAAGCTTTCTTT CASSPGGGLEAFF
TRBJ2-1 few NA TRBV10-3 TGTGCCATCAGTCCGACTACCAATGAGCAGTTCTTC CAISPTTNEQFF
TRBJ1-5 NA NA TRBV5-1 TGCGCCAGCAGCTTGGAGGCAGGGCGGTGGCCCCAGCATTTT CASSLEAGRWPQHF
TRBJ2-3 NA NA TRBV19 TGTGCCAGTAGCAGCGCCCGGACAGATACGCAGTATTTT CASSSARTDTQYF
TRBJ1-1 many NA TRBV7-9 TGTGCCAGCAGCTTAGGCAGAACGGGGCTCGGTACTGAAGCTTTCTTT CASSLGRTGLGTEAFF
TRBJ2-1 NA NA TRBV6-5 TGTACCAGCAGTTTCCAGGGAGGTCCCTACAATGAGCAGTTCTTC CTSSFQGGPYNEQFF
TRBJ2-7 NA NA TRBV6-1 TGTGCCAGCAGCCCCCCGGGCGGGCTCTCCTACGAGCAGTACTTC CASSPPGGLSYEQYF
TRBJ2-7 NA TRBD2 TRBV6-5 TGTGCCAGCAGTTACAAGGCTAGCGGGAGTTCCACCTACGAGCAGTACTTC CASSYKASGSSTYEQYF
TRBJ1-6 few NA TRBV20-1 TGCAGTGCTAGACCGGACAGAGGTTCACCCCTCCACTTT CSARPDRGSPLHF